This TCR beta chain appears in the sequencing data of a study of cytomegalovirus exposure and HLA in healthy donors. Overall study context: From HLA-typed donors, an early data release held tens of millions of unique TCRs.

60 Vbeta and 13 Jbeta primers were used in PCR. In the authors' workflow: The count from a later analysis was roughly 80 million unique TCR beta chains, some 10 million of them shared. The protocol was immunoSEQ multiplex PCR, while the TCRdb copy is restricted to in-frame clones and leaves out a portion. V and J calls and clone size are those listed in that table; D and trimming were worked out from the DNA. This sample's table reports tens of thousands of clones. Whereas donors were nominally healthy upon sampling, unrecorded immune exposures were probable. Whole-study findings and limits: Immune exposure information available was restricted to CMV serostatus.

CDR1 is SGHVS, CDR2 FNYEAQ, per germline. The CDR3 extends over 15 amino acids. V was shortened by 4 bases and J by 4 bases, with 16 bases between the two germline ends. On this clone itself: The antigen remains undetermined.

The origin of this receptor is a man aged 30 to 39 in good health and CMV-seronegative. The V and J genes are TRBV7-6 and TRBJ1-1; perhaps TRBD1 as D (6 bases). The sample comprised PBMCs. CDR3 amino acids: CASSSTSGGLTEAFF. CDR3 bases: TGTGCCAGCAGCTCTACCTCCGGGGGGCTCACTGAAGCTTTCTTT.